The 12 T cell receptor beta chains given below trace back to one sample, sequenced in a study of cytomegalovirus exposure and HLA in healthy donors. Primers included in the PCR were 60 Vbeta and 13 Jbeta primers. Some clones are missing from TCRdb's copy, which holds only in-frame ones; the method was immunoSEQ multiplex PCR. Among 95,000 to 120,000 clones, 70% to 85% were seen once, and the ten largest hold 4% to 4.5%. The sample consisted of PBMCs. Source of these receptors: a woman between 40 and 55 years old in good health and CMV-seropositive.

The V call is TRBV19, the J call TRBJ1-5; TRBD1 aligns across 7 bases. The CDR3 is 17 residues long. Germline values: CDR1 LNHDA, CDR2 SQIVND (reference sequence). V lost 5 bases, J lost 4 bases, and 14 bases stayed unmatched. This CDR3 is CASSPSPGGRSNQPQHF. The DNA for the CDR3 is TGTGCCAGTAGTCCCTCACCAGGGGGAAGATCAAATCAGCCCCAGCATTTT.

J is TRBJ1-2 and V is TRBV14; D gene uncertain. This CDR3 has 14 residues. Germline values: CDR1 SGHDN, CDR2 FVKESK. V shed 0 bases and J shed 5 bases, with 10 bases lying between them. In DNA form, the CDR3 reads TGTGCCAGCAGCCAAGACGTGACTTGGTATGGCTACACCTTC. This codes for CASSQDVTWYGYTF.

This clone was observed a handful of times. This rearrangement joins TRBV7-8 to TRBJ2-1, with a tentative D call TRBD2 (5 bases). The CDR3 covers 17 residues. The germline CDR1 and CDR2 sequences are SGHVS and FQNEAQ. V lost 1 base to trimming and J lost 0 bases, with 13 bases between them. The CDR3 reads CASSLGGGPNSYNEQFF. The CDR3 DNA reads as TGTGCCAGCAGCTTAGGAGGCGGGCCGAACTCCTACAATGAGCAGTTCTTC.

The V gene is TRBV2, the J gene TRBJ2-7, with D possibly being TRBD1 (5 bases). Germline V gene lookup returns CDR1 SNHLY and CDR2 FYNNEI. Between the trimmed V and J ends, which lost 8 bases and 3 bases, there was a span of 8 bases. The CDR3 sequence is 11 residues long. DNA of the CDR3: TGTGCCAGCGGGGCCTTCTACGAGCAGTACTTC. It translates to CASGAFYEQYF.

The chain's CDR3 is CASSRGQTAEKLFF. The CDR3 DNA reads TGCGCCAGCAGCCGCGGACAGACGGCTGAAAAACTGTTTTTT. The V call is TRBV5-1, the J call TRBJ1-4; TRBD1 is a possible D gene (6 bases). V gave up 4 bases and J gave up 7 bases, with 14 bases separating them. In germline, CDR1 is SGHRS, CDR2 YFSETQ. The CDR3 runs to 14 residues.

This clone came up a few times. The CDR3 loop reads CASSTDRGGYEQYF. In DNA form, the CDR3 reads TGTGCCAGCAGCACGGACAGGGGGGGATACGAGCAGTACTTC. The chain employs TRBV7-2 and TRBJ2-7; 10 bases map to TRBD1. The germline V gene has CDR1 SGHTA and CDR2 FQGNSA. The CDR3 covers 14 residues. With V trimmed by 5 bases and J by 4 bases, 5 bases remained unmatched.

The genes are TRBV18 and TRBJ2-3; maybe TRBD2 (6 bases). Germline V gene lookup returns CDR1 KGHSH and CDR2 LQKENI. V shed 0 bases and J shed 0 bases, with 10 bases lying between them. The CDR3 has 16 residues. CDR3 region: CASSPPLAPSTDTQYF. CDR3 DNA sequence: TGTGCCAGCTCACCACCGCTAGCGCCTAGCACAGATACGCAGTATTTT.

This clone is a singleton in its sample. V is TRBV2 and J is TRBJ2-1, with D possibly being TRBD1 (6 bases). The V end lost 6 bases, the J end lost 4 bases, and 13 bases lay between the germline ends. Germline loops: CDR1 SNHLY, CDR2 FYNNEI. This CDR3 is built from 14 residues. The CDR3 here is CASRTGGLYNEQFF. The CDR3 coding sequence is TGTGCCAGCAGGACAGGTGGGCTATACAATGAGCAGTTCTTC.

The rearrangement joins TRBV6-1 to TRBJ1-2; TRBD1 might be the D (6 bases). Germline-derived CDR1 and CDR2 are MNHNS and SASEGT. This CDR3 contains 14 residues. V dropped 8 bases and J dropped 8 bases, with 21 bases sitting between them. The CDR3: CASLGAGAVFGYTF. CDR3 in DNA: TGTGCCAGCTTGGGGGCAGGGGCTGTGTTCGGCTACACCTTC.

The chain employs TRBV9 and TRBJ2-1; TRBD1 matches at 9 bases. This CDR3 spans 16 amino acids. Germline CDR1 and CDR2: SGDLS and YYNGEE. With 3 bases clipped from V and 4 bases from J, the junction kept 8 bases outside the gene matches. The CDR3 region has the DNA TGTGCCAGCAGCGCACCCGGGACAGGGATGTACAATGAGCAGTTCTTC. Translation: CASSAPGTGMYNEQFF.

V gene TRBV9 combines with J gene TRBJ2-2; 11 bases map to TRBD1. CDR1 is SGDLS and CDR2 is YYNGEE in the germline V gene. This CDR3 has 15 amino acids. After removal of 3 bases from V and 6 bases from J, the junction contained 4 bases not matched to a gene. This CDR3 is CASSGRDRGSGELFF. CDR3 nucleotides: TGTGCCAGCAGCGGCCGGGACAGGGGGTCCGGGGAGCTGTTTTTT. The full variable domain, in which reference TRBV9 and TRBJ2-2 provide the parts outside the CDR3, is DSGVTQTPKHLITATGQRVTLRCSPRSGDLSVYWYQQSLDQGLQFLIQYYNGEERAKGNILERFSAQQFPDLHSELNLSSLELGDSALYFCASSGRDRGSGELFFGEGSRLTVL.

This clone was observed once. At one end, the junction sequence differs from germline, possibly due to a read error. V and J are TRBV7-7 and TRBJ2-2; 9 positions agree with TRBD2. The CDR3 is 17 amino acids. Germline CDR1 reads SSHAT; CDR2 reads FNYEAQ (reference sequence). The DNA of the CDR3 is TGTGCTAGCAGCCCTGGACTAGCGCGCACCTTGGTCGGGGAGCTGTTTTTT. Protein: CASSPGLARTLVGELFF. The whole variable domain, filled in from reference TRBV7-7 and TRBJ2-2, reads GAGVSQSPRYKVTKRGQDVTLRCDPISSHATLYWYQQALGQGPEFLTYFNYEAQPDKSGLPSDRFSAERPEGSISTLTIQRTEQRDSAMYRCASSPGLARTLVGELFFGEGSRLTVL.